The clone carrying this TCR beta chain turned up a few times. The antigen is undetermined. This record belongs to a study of early T cells in non-severe SARS-CoV-2 infection. In the study overall: Sequenced bulk RNA came from whole blood that was unsorted, and chains were unpaired.

Individually, cDNA molecules had unique molecular identifiers attached to them. MiXCR was run by TCRdb on the 5' RACE reads, yielding one entry per CDR3 protein. The profile shows tens of thousands of distinct CDR3 sequences, around 13% of them singletons. Per the germline V gene, CDR1 is MGHRA and CDR2 is YSYEKL. The CDR3 is 14 residues long. V was pared by 3 bases and J by 2 bases, with 0 bases of the junction left unmatched. Study results and limitations: VDJdb-based annotation leaned toward anti-spike CD8 responses and missed private and CD4 specificities.

The J gene is TRBJ1-3, the V gene TRBV4-1; 8 bases map to TRBD1. The TCR was taken from an adult who was a healthcare worker with PCR-confirmed SARS-CoV-2 infection or an uninfected control (not recorded which). The sample comprised whole blood. DNA for the CDR3: TGCGCCAGCAGCCAGACAGGGGCTGGAAACACCATATATTTT. Protein product: CASSQTGAGNTIYF.